The entry below describes one TCR beta chain. Its matching antigen is unknown. Germline V CDR1 and CDR2: KGHDR, SFDVKD. J was trimmed by 0 bases and V by 4 bases; bases with no gene match: 2. This CDR3 has 16 residues. The data derive from a study of response to subunit inactivated influenza vaccine. Study results and limitations: Few additional T cells are recruited per seasonal influenza vaccination, authors suggested.

TCRdb re-derived calls from the RT-PCR reads in MiXCR, one entry per CDR3 protein. In the table there are around 320,000 distinct CDR3 sequences, 20% to 25% of which are singletons. This sequence was found in a man in his fifties or sixties who received an inactivated influenza vaccine. The V and J genes are TRBV24-1 and TRBJ2-3, with 11 nucleotides matching TRBD2. This specimen was PBMCs from blood, taken approximately 20 months after vaccination. The CDR3 loop is CATSDRLAGSTDTQYF. In nucleotides, the CDR3 is TGTGCCACCAGTGACCGACTAGCGGGGAGCACAGATACGCAGTATTTT.